This TCR beta chain was profiled in a study of T cells in Graves' hyperthyroidism and ophthalmopathy. Study-wide results and limits: Most thyroid clonotypes with frequency above 0.001 were detected in blood.

Active moderate-to-severe ophthalmopathy, Clinical Activity Score at least 3, NOSPECS at least 4, under 3 months' duration. The study based diagnoses on clinical symptoms, serum thyroxine and TRAb, thyroid ultrasound and orbital computed tomography. TCR beta CDR3 regions were amplified from RNA. First-round RT-PCR of the TCR CDR3 relied on the HTBI primer set. From the multiplex PCR reads, TCRdb called clonotypes with MiXCR, one entry per CDR3 protein. The sample includes about 610,000 distinct CDR3 sequences, 16% of them seen just once. Germline CDR1 reads SNHLY; CDR2 reads FYNNEI. This CDR3 has 14 residues. V was cut by 11 bases and J by 5 bases, with 16 bases left in between. On this clonotype itself: The antigen remains undetermined.

The V gene is TRBV2, the J gene TRBJ1-6, with D perhaps TRBD1 (6 bases). The sample taken for sequencing was blood. The source of this sequence is a woman between 40 and 50 years old with Graves' ophthalmopathy. The CDR3 reads CASKGGTDNSPLHF. The CDR3 nucleotides are TGTGCCTCAAAAGGGGGGACGGATAATTCACCCCTCCACTTT.